The clone carrying this T cell receptor beta chain turned up a few times. Its target is unknown. The data belong to a study of T-cell reconstitution after alpha-beta-depleted transplantation in children. Researchers prepared the TCRbeta library using unique molecular identifiers, the study reports. TCRdb redid the calling of the PCR reads with MiXCR, one entry per CDR3 protein. The sample lists around 490,000 distinct CDR3 sequences; approximately 10% were seen once. The germline V gene encodes CDR1 MDHEN and CDR2 SYDVKM. Trimming at V came to 5 bases and at J to 7 bases, leaving 16 bases not matched to a gene. The CDR3 has 16 amino acids. Study observations and caveats: At day 60, the high TCRbeta diversity found in some patients originated from recipient T cells and thymic progenitors that had survived. By one year post-transplant, T-cell counts and diversity largely arose from T cells that were newly produced.

The gene calls are TRBV28 and TRBJ1-1; 7 nucleotides agree with TRBD1. This sequence originates from a female patient aged 2-15 years who had a stem cell transplant for aplastic anemia, so the T cells may come from the graft donor. Sequenced material: PBMCs, mostly from graft donor cells, taken 180 days after TCRalphabeta/CD19-depleted stem cell transplant. CDR3 sequence: CASSEFSGFRDSEAFF. CDR3 DNA: TGTGCCAGCAGTGAGTTTTCGGGTTTCCGGGACAGTGAAGCTTTCTTT.